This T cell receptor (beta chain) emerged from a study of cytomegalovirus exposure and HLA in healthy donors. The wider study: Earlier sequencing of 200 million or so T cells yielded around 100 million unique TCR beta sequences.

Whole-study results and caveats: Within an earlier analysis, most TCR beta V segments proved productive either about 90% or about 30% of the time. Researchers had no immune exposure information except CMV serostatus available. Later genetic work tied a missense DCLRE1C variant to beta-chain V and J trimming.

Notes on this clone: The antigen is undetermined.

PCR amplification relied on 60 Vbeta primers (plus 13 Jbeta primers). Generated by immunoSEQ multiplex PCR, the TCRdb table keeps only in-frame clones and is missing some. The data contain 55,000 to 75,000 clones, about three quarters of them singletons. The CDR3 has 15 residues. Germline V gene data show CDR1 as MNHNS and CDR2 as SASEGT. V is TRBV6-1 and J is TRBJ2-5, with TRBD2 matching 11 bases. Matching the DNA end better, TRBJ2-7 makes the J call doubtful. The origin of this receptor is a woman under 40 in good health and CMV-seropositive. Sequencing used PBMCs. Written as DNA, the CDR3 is TGTGCCAGCACTCGAGGACTAGCGGGTCCCTACGAGCAGTACTTC. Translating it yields CASTRGLAGPYEQYF.